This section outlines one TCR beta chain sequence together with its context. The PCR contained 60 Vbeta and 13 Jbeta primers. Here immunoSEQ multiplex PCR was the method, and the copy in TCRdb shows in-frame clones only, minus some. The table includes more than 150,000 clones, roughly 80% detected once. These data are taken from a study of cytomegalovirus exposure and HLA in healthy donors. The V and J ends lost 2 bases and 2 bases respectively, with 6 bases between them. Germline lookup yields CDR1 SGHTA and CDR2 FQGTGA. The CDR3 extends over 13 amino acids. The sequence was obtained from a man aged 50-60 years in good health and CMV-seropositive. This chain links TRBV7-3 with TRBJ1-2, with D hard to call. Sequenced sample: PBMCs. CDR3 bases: TGTGCCAGCAGCTTAGGCCCCAACTATGGCTACACCTTC. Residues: CASSLGPNYGYTF.